This T cell receptor (beta chain) was retrieved from a study of identical twins. Study outcomes and limitations: Conclusions rested on cross-sectional statistics rather than following the same donors.

This clonotype showed up many times. Its antigen is currently unknown. TCRdb independently ran MiXCR on the 5' RACE reads; one entry per CDR3 protein. The data contain approximately 630,000 distinct CDR3 sequences, 7.1% of them singletons. This CDR3 is 18 amino acids long. After removal of 0 bases from V and 4 bases from J, the junction contained 9 bases not matched to a gene. CDR1 and CDR2 (germline): LNHNV, YYDKDF (reference sequence). This sample also belongs to another study, concerning yellow fever vaccine responses in identical twins.

This chain joins TRBV15 and TRBJ2-2, with 9 bases that match TRBD1. This clonotype was obtained from a woman between 18 and 29 years old in good health. The sample comprised PBMCs. The DNA of the CDR3 is TGTGCCACCAGCAGAGATCTTGGACAGGGGTCCCCCACCGGGGAGCTGTTTTTT. It yields the protein CATSRDLGQGSPTGELFF.